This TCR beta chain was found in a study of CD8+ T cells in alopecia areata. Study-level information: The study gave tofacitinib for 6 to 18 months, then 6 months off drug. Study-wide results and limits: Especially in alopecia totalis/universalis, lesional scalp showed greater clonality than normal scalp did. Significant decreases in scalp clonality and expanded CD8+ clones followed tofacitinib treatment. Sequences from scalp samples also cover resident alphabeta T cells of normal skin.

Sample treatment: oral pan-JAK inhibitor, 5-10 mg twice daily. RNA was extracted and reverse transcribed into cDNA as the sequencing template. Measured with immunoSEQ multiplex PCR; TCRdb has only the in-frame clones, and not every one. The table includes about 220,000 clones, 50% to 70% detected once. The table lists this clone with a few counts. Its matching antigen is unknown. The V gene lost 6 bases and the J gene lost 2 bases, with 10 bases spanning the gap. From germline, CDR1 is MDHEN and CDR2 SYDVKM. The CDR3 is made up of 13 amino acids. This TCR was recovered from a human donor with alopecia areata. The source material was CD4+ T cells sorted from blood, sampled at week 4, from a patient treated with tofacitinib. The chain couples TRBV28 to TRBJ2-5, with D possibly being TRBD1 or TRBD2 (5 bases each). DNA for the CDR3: TGTGCCAGCAGCGGGGCACGTCAAGAGACCCAGTACTTC. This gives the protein CASSGARQETQYF.